This entry describes one TCR beta chain. In the original analysis: Cell counts per sample came from amplifying reference gene primers. Only in-frame clones appear in the TCRdb table, and some are missing; sequencing was by immunoSEQ multiplex PCR. Clonal size and the V and J genes are those of that table, whereas D and trimming came from the DNA. The top ten clones hold about 6.5% of a sample with about 37,000 clones, roughly nine tenths of them seen once. Trimming removed 4 bases at V and 3 bases at J, with 19 bases between. The CDR3 has 16 residues. The V gene's germline CDR1 is SGHNT and CDR2 YYREEE (reference sequence). This sample is part of a study of blood T cell repertoires in COVID-19. Study as a whole: Samples taken during acute and convalescent COVID-19 were collected in the United States, Italy and Spain. Sample material is recorded as cDNA or gDNA derived from T cells, B-cell-depleted T cells, or PBMCs.

The specimen was peripheral blood. The TCR comes from a human donor in a cohort sampled during active COVID-19. The chain joins TRBV5-4 to TRBJ2-5; maybe TRBD1 (6 bases). In DNA form, the CDR3 reads TGTGCCAGCAGCACCTGGGGCAGGGGAATTGAAGAGACCCAGTACTTC. Translated, it gives CASSTWGRGIEETQYF.